The entry below gives a single T cell receptor (beta chain) sequence along with its context. Its antigen remains unknown. Viral peptide pools were used in the ViraFEST assay to expand antigen-specific CD4+ T cells, and sequencing came afterward. Culture lasted 10 days before CD4+ T cell isolation. BNT162b2 vaccine or mRNA-1273 vaccine was given to participants in two doses. The record originates from a study of vaccination effects on CD4 cells after COVID-19. Sequencing was performed with immunoSEQ multiplex PCR; in TCRdb, only in-frame clones are kept and a portion is missing. The sample records roughly 55,000 clones, around 78% being singletons. The receptor was derived from a human donor who received a COVID-19 vaccine. Material: CD4+ T cells from PBMCs cultured with HCoV-OC43 spike peptides, obtained after COVID-19 vaccination. Regarding subset: HCoV-OC43 spike overlapping peptide pool stimulation.

CDR3 sequence reads: CASSPRKQETQYF. CDR3 coding DNA: TGTGCCAGCAGCCCACGGAAACAAGAGACCCAGTACTTC. The gene calls are TRBV5-4 and TRBJ2-5; D is unclear. V lost 4 bases to trimming and J lost 2 bases, with 9 bases between them. This CDR3 spans 13 amino acids. Germline V gene data show CDR1 as SGHNT and CDR2 as YYREEE (reference sequence).